The 13 T cell receptor beta chains presented below share a single source sample, sequenced in a study of blood T cell repertoires in COVID-19. Assay: immunoSEQ multiplex PCR; the TCRdb copy retains only in-frame clones and omits some. The sample lists some 86,000 clones, about 91% occurring once. The material sequenced was peripheral blood. These receptors originate from a human donor with active COVID-19. The donor label of this sample is uncertain.

In its sample, this clone was seen a few times. The chain joins TRBV6-6 to TRBJ2-7; 9 nucleotides line up with TRBD1. Trimming cost V 0 bases and J 6 bases; bases outside gene matches: 3. Germline values: CDR1 MNHNY, CDR2 SVGAGI (reference sequence). The CDR3 loop spans 14 amino acids. The CDR3 DNA is TGTGCCAGCAGTTACTCGGACAGGGGTCCCGAGCAGTACTTC. Protein sequence: CASSYSDRGPEQYF.

This clone was recorded a few times. This chain uses TRBV7-9 with TRBJ1-4; D call uncertain. This CDR3 has 14 residues. The germline CDR1 and CDR2 sequences are SEHNR and FQNEAQ (reference sequence). Trimming took 5 bases from V and 5 from J, leaving 12 bases between them. CDR3 protein: CASSIQTNNEKLFF. The CDR3 DNA reads as TGTGCCAGCAGCATACAGACGAACAATGAAAAACTGTTTTTT.

V gene TRBV11-3 combines with J gene TRBJ2-3; 15 nucleotides agree with TRBD2. The germline CDR1 and CDR2 sequences are SGHNT and YENEEA. The CDR3 length is 17 residues. J lost 2 bases, V lost 5 bases, and 5 bases had no gene match. CDR3 nucleotide sequence: TGTGCCAGCAGCGCCGGACTAGCGGGGGGGAACACAGATACGCAGTATTTT. Its translation is CASSAGLAGGNTDTQYF.

This chain links TRBV7-9 with TRBJ2-6, with 9 bases identical to TRBD1. CDR3 size: 17 residues. V was clipped by 4 bases and J by 0 bases; unmatched bases: 4. Germline V gives CDR1 SEHNR, CDR2 FQNEAQ (reference sequence). The CDR3 sequence: CASSWGQGHSGANVLTF. CDR3 nucleotides: TGTGCCAGCAGCTGGGGACAGGGCCACTCTGGGGCCAACGTCCTGACTTTC. The full variable domain, rest sourced from reference TRBV7-9 and TRBJ2-6, is DTGVSQNPRHKITKRGQNVTFRCDPISEHNRLYWYRQTLGQGPEFLTYFQNEAQLEKSRLLSDRFSAERPKGSFSTLEIQRTEQGDSAMYLCASSWGQGHSGANVLTFGAGSRLTVL.

This clone is a singleton in its sample. The chain has TRBV7-6 and TRBJ1-1; D possibly corresponds to TRBD1 (5 bases). V lost 8 bases and J 6 bases, leaving 19 bases between the germline ends. Per the germline V gene, CDR1 is SGHVS and CDR2 is FNYEAQ. CDR3 length: 14 amino acids. The CDR3 DNA is TGTGCCAGCCTCCGGGACTTGACCTCCCCTGAAGCTTTCTTT. As protein: CASLRDLTSPEAFF.

This chain links TRBV5-1 with TRBJ2-7; TRBD1 matches 7 bases. The V gene's germline CDR1 is SGHRS and CDR2 YFSETQ. V gave up 5 bases and J gave up 5 bases; unmatched junction bases: 10. The CDR3 has 14 amino acids. The CDR3 nucleotides read TGCGCCAGCAGTATTGAGGGGACAGCCGACGAGCAGTACTTC. Translation gives CASSIEGTADEQYF.

The chain has TRBV6-5 and TRBJ2-1; perhaps TRBD2 as D (7 bases). The germline CDR1 and CDR2 sequences are MNHEY and SVGAGI. V lost 8 bases and J lost 10, with 18 bases in between. The CDR3 is made up of 13 amino acids. The CDR3 bases are TGTGCCAGCTTTTGGGGGGGGCTGGGGGAGCAGTTCTTC. Amino acids: CASFWGGLGEQFF.

The CDR3 loop is CASSQSGGVSYEQYF. In DNA form, the CDR3 reads TGTGCCAGCAGCCAAAGTGGCGGAGTATCCTACGAGCAGTACTTC. The rearrangement uses TRBV3-1 (or the pseudogene TRBV3-2) and TRBJ2-7, with unresolved D. Deletions cut 2 bases from V and 1 base from J, with 12 bases between. CDR1 and CDR2 (germline): LGHDT, YNNKEL (reference sequence). The CDR3 has 15 residues.

The chain employs TRBV6-5 and TRBJ2-5; D is unresolved. The CDR3 loop spans 14 amino acids. V was clipped by 3 bases and J by 1 base, with 9 bases between them. Germline V gives CDR1 MNHEY, CDR2 SVGAGI. CDR3 amino acids: CASSYKFSQETQYF. In nucleotides, the CDR3 is TGTGCCAGCAGTTATAAGTTTAGCCAAGAGACCCAGTACTTC.

This clone came up a few times. The chain has TRBV4-1 and TRBJ1-5; 8 bases are shared with TRBD1. The ends lost 4 bases at V and 7 bases at J; junction bases unmatched: 6. The CDR3 contains 14 residues. From germline, CDR1 is MGHRA and CDR2 YSYEKL. Here the CDR3 DNA reads TGCGCCAGCAGCCCGGACAGGGTTTACCAGCCCCAGCATTTT. Protein product: CASSPDRVYQPQHF.

The rearrangement links TRBV3-1 (or the pseudogene TRBV3-2) to TRBJ1-1; 7 positions match TRBD1. The V and J ends lost 6 bases and 1 base, in that order; junction bases with no gene match: 8. The CDR3 is 15 amino acids. Germline V gives CDR1 LGHDT, CDR2 YNNKEL (reference sequence). The CDR3 DNA is TGTGCCAGCAGTCGAGAGGGGGCGACGAACACTGAAGCTTTCTTT. Translated: CASSREGATNTEAFF.

This clone was seen only once. The chain joins TRBV2 to TRBJ1-1, with 9 bases that match TRBD1. With V trimmed by 8 bases and J by 5 bases, 9 bases remained unmatched. Germline CDR1 reads SNHLY; CDR2 reads FYNNEI. This CDR3 spans 14 amino acids. Written as DNA, the CDR3 is TGTGCCAGCTGGAGTTCGGGACAGGGAACTGAAGCTTTCTTT. As protein: CASWSSGQGTEAFF.

DNA for the CDR3: TGTGCCAGCACCCTAGGACAGGGGGCCGGAGAGACCCAGTACTTC. This encodes CASTLGQGAGETQYF. The chain recombines TRBV28 with TRBJ2-5, with 11 bases fitting TRBD1. This CDR3 is 15 amino acids long. From germline, CDR1 is MDHEN and CDR2 SYDVKM. Unmatched junction bases numbered 8, after V lost 7 bases and J lost 4 bases.